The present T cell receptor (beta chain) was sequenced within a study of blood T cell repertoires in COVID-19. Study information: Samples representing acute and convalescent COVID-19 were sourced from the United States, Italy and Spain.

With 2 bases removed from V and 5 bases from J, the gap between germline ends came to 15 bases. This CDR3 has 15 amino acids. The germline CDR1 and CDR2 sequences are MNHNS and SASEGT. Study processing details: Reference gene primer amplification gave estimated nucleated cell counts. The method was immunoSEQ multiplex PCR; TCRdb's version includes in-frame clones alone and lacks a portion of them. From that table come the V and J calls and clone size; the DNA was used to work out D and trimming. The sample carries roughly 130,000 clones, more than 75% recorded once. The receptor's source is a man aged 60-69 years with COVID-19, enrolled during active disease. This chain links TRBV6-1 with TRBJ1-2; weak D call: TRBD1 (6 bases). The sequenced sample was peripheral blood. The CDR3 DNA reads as TGTGCCAGCAGTGAATCAATAGGACAGCTTTATGGCTACACCTTC. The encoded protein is CASSESIGQLYGYTF.